This TCR beta chain was observed in a study of T cells in Graves' hyperthyroidism and ophthalmopathy. Overall study findings and caveats: Ophthalmopathy prediction by the model preceded onset by a median approximately six months.

Orbital computed tomography, thyroid ultrasound, serum thyroxine and TRAb, and clinical symptoms together informed the diagnoses. As regards this clonotype: Its antigen remains unidentified.

RNA transcripts served as the template for amplifying TCR beta CDR3 regions. A first-round RT-PCR of the TCR CDR3 used the HTBI primer set. A single record per CDR3 protein comes from TCRdb applying MiXCR to the multiplex PCR reads. The sample has roughly 380,000 distinct CDR3 sequences; approximately 14% are singletons. Between the trimmed V and J ends, which lost 0 bases and 0 bases, there was a span of 11 bases. The germline V gene has CDR1 GTSNPN and CDR2 SVGIG (reference sequence). The CDR3 runs to 15 residues. This clonotype originated in a woman aged 18 to 35 with Graves' hyperthyroidism. Sequenced: blood. The chain combines TRBV30 with TRBJ1-1; the D gene is possibly TRBD1 (5 bases). CDR3 loop: CAWSVRGVLNTEAFF. The CDR3 DNA sequence: TGTGCCTGGAGTGTACGGGGGGTACTGAACACTGAAGCTTTCTTT.